This TCR beta chain stems from a study of CD8 T cells in ankylosing spondylitis. About this clonotype: What it binds is not known.

The CDR3 consists of 15 residues. V was trimmed by 3 bases and J by 2 bases, leaving 15 bases between them. Germline CDR1 DFQATT, CDR2 SNEGSKA (reference sequence). General study findings and limits: For ankylosing spondylitis blood, a TCR beta motif of fewer than 10 highly homologous variants appeared characteristic.

TCRdb recomputed calls from the 5' RACE reads with MiXCR, one row per CDR3 protein. The table includes a few hundred thousand distinct CDR3 sequences, approximately 11% detected once. The receptor was isolated from a male donor with ankylosing spondylitis. This chain links TRBV20-1 with TRBJ2-3, with D perhaps matching TRBD2 (5 bases). Specimen: blood, either unsorted or a sorted T cell fraction (not recorded which). The CDR3 nucleotides are TGCAGTGCTAGGGGCGCAGCGGATCCCACAGATACGCAGTATTTT. Its protein product is CSARGAADPTDTQYF.